This TCR beta chain was captured in a study of blood T cell repertoires in COVID-19. Study-wide background: From the United States, Italy and Spain came samples of acute and convalescent COVID-19. In each case, the material was cDNA or gDNA derived from T cells, B-cell-depleted T cells, or PBMCs.

This CDR3 spans 13 amino acids. The germline CDR1 and CDR2 sequences are SQVTM and ANQGSEA. V was clipped by 3 bases and J by 5 bases, with 13 bases between them. Sequencing used immunoSEQ multiplex PCR; TCRdb keeps in-frame clones, though not all of them. In the table there are roughly 320,000 clones, 70% to 90% of which are singletons. Sequenced input: peripheral blood. The TCR was taken from a man aged 65 to 79 with acute or convalescent COVID-19. This sequence joins TRBV29-1 and TRBJ2-5; no firm D call. CDR3 nucleotides: TGCAGCGTTGATCGTGGAGTAGCCGAGACCCAGTACTTC. It yields the protein CSVDRGVAETQYF.